Shown below are 31 T cell receptor beta chains from a single sample sequenced in a study of beta chain features in type 1 diabetes. The authors reverse transcribed all of the isolated RNA, so sequencing captured expressed TCRB transcripts. The data were produced by immunoSEQ multiplex PCR, yet TCRdb's version contains in-frame clones alone and is incomplete. The sample lists a few hundred thousand clones, 30% occurring once. The specimen sequenced was naive CD4+ T cells from blood. These receptors all come from a man younger than 30 in good health.

This chain uses TRBV2 with TRBJ1-2, with TRBD1 matching over 10 bases. The CDR3 spans 13 residues. The V and J ends lost 6 bases and 6 bases, in that order; junction bases with no gene match: 4. Per the germline V gene, CDR1 is SNHLY and CDR2 is FYNNEI. The CDR3, as DNA: TGTGCCAGCAGAGCCGGGACAGGGGATGGCTACACCTTC. Its protein is CASRAGTGDGYTF.

The CDR3 DNA reads TGTGCCATCGCGCAGGGGTTTGGCTACACCTTC. Its protein is CAIAQGFGYTF. The chain combines TRBV10-3 with TRBJ1-2, with D possibly being TRBD1 (6 bases). The CDR3 covers 11 residues. CDR1 and CDR2 from the germline V gene are ENHRY and SYGVKD. V was clipped by 8 bases and J by 7 bases, with 11 bases between them.

The chain's CDR3 is CASGTEETQYF. The CDR3 DNA reads as TGTGCCAGCGGGACAGAAGAGACCCAGTACTTC. The chain links TRBV2 to TRBJ2-5, with 7 bases identical to TRBD1. CDR1 is SNHLY, CDR2 FYNNEI, per germline. Losses at the gene ends were 8 bases for V and 3 bases for J; bases not matched to a gene: 0. The CDR3 sequence is 11 residues long.

This clone has only a few counts. One end of the junction does not line up with germline, which may come from a read error. The genes are TRBV2 and TRBJ2-5; tentatively, D is TRBD1 (6 bases). Germline V gene data show CDR1 as SNHLY and CDR2 as FYNNEI. The CDR3 covers 12 residues. CDR3 sequence (DNA): TGTGCCAGCAGTGTGGGATCGACAGGATGGGACTTC. Protein product: CASSVGSTGWDF.

This chain links TRBV5-1 with TRBJ1-1; D is possibly TRBD1 (5 bases). Germline assignment: CDR1 SGHRS and CDR2 YFSETQ. V lost 2 bases to trimming and J lost 1 base, with 12 bases between them. The CDR3 totals 15 residues. Written as DNA, the CDR3 is TGCGCCAGCAGCTTACAGGCCCGACCGAACACTGAAGCTTTCTTT. It yields the protein CASSLQARPNTEAFF.

The rearrangement uses TRBV6-1 and TRBJ2-3; TRBD1 agrees at 7 bases. Per the germline V gene, CDR1 is MNHNS and CDR2 is SASEGT. CDR3 length: 14 residues. The V gene end was trimmed by 6 bases and the J gene end by 0 bases; junction bases not matched to a gene: 3. CDR3 region: CASRTGASTDTQYF. CDR3 sequence (DNA): TGTGCCAGCAGAACAGGGGCTAGCACAGATACGCAGTATTTT.

The chain combines TRBV7-3 with TRBJ2-1, with 9 bases identical to TRBD2. The CDR3 spans 19 residues. Germline assignment: CDR1 SGHTA and CDR2 FQGTGA. V trimming: 3 bases; J trimming: 0 bases; junction bases outside the gene matches: 12. Here the CDR3 reads CASSFASGVGPSSYNEQFF. CDR3 nucleotides: TGTGCCAGCAGCTTCGCTAGCGGGGTGGGCCCGAGCTCCTACAATGAGCAGTTCTTC.

CDR3 in amino acids: CAWSITEDTQYF. CDR3 nucleotides: TGTGCCTGGAGTATAACGGAAGATACGCAGTATTTT. The chain recombines TRBV30 with TRBJ2-3; D ambiguous. The V end was cut by 2 bases, the J end by 5 bases, with 8 bases between. The CDR3 runs to 12 residues. CDR1 is GTSNPN and CDR2 is SVGIG in the germline V gene (reference sequence). The full variable domain, with the rest looked up from reference TRBV30 and TRBJ2-3, is SQTIHQWPATLVQPVGSPLSLECTVEGTSNPNLYWYRQAAGRGLQLLFYSVGIGQISSEVPQNLSASRPQDRQFILSSKKLLLSDSGFYLCAWSITEDTQYFGPGTRLTVL.

This clone was seen a few times. This CDR3 is also generated by other DNA sequences in the sample. The rearrangement links TRBV29-1 to TRBJ1-1, with a tentative D call TRBD1 (5 bases). V was clipped by 5 bases and J by 2 bases, with 9 bases between them. The CDR3 totals 12 residues. In germline, CDR1 is SQVTM, CDR2 ANQGSEA. In nucleotides, the CDR3 is TGCAGCGTTCGACAGACTAACACTGAAGCTTTCTTT. Translating gives CSVRQTNTEAFF.

The CDR3 nucleotides are TGCGCCAGCAGCCAAGAACTGGCTCAAGAGACCCAGTACTTC. Amino acid sequence: CASSQELAQETQYF. The V gene is TRBV4-3, the J gene TRBJ2-5; D unresolved. The germline CDR1 and CDR2 sequences are LGHNA and YSLEER. The CDR3 is 14 amino acids. With 0 bases removed from V and 2 bases from J, the gap between germline ends came to 7 bases.

Only a few counts were recorded for this clone. Other nucleotide sequences from this sample produce the same CDR3. The chain has TRBV30 and TRBJ2-3; D is perhaps TRBD1 or TRBD2 (6 bases each). The CDR3 totals 13 residues. Germline CDR1 GTSNPN, CDR2 SVGIG (reference sequence). Deletions cut 4 bases from V and 3 bases from J, with 11 bases between. CDR3 sequence: CAWTRGGTDTQYF. The CDR3 DNA sequence: TGTGCCTGGACTAGAGGGGGGACAGATACGCAGTATTTT.

Points on this clone: This sequence may be a read error, since a much larger clone differs from it by one base. The sample has other DNA sequences that encode this CDR3 too. The chain couples TRBV5-6 to TRBJ2-7, with D possibly being TRBD1 (6 bases). The CDR3 has 12 amino acids. Germline V lookup: CDR1 SGHDT, CDR2 YYEEEE. Trimming left V 2 bases short and J 3 bases short, with 6 bases between. DNA for the CDR3: TGTGCCAGCAGCTTACAGGGCTACGAGCAGTACTTC. Translated: CASSLQGYEQYF.

V usage is TRBV9 and J usage is TRBJ2-3; 8 bases map to TRBD2. The ends lost 6 bases at V and 0 bases at J; junction bases unmatched: 3. Germline values: CDR1 SGDLS, CDR2 YYNGEE. The CDR3 is made up of 14 amino acids. CDR3 bases: TGTGCCAGCACTAGCGGGTCTAGCACAGATACGCAGTATTTT. Its translation: CASTSGSSTDTQYF. Full variable domain (outside the CDR3, taken from reference TRBV9 and TRBJ2-3): DSGVTQTPKHLITATGQRVTLRCSPRSGDLSVYWYQQSLDQGLQFLIQYYNGEERAKGNILERFSAQQFPDLHSELNLSSLELGDSALYFCASTSGSSTDTQYFGPGTRLTVL.

Details on this clone: The same CDR3 arises from other DNA sequences in this sample as well. The chain is built from TRBV18 and TRBJ2-3; no definite D call. CDR3 length: 11 residues. Between the trimmed V and J ends, which lost 6 bases and 2 bases, there was a span of 3 bases. In germline, CDR1 is KGHSH, CDR2 LQKENI. The CDR3 DNA sequence: TGTGCCAGCTCGGACACAGATACGCAGTATTTT. It specifies CASSDTDTQYF.

Only a few counts were recorded for this clone. The chain recombines TRBV9 with TRBJ2-7; D uncertain. Germline V gives CDR1 SGDLS, CDR2 YYNGEE. The CDR3 extends over 13 amino acids. V was cut by 4 bases and J by 5 bases, with 13 bases left in between. Written as DNA, the CDR3 is TGTGCCAGCAGCCTGGCAGGCGGCGACGAGCAGTACTTC. Amino acid sequence: CASSLAGGDEQYF.

J is TRBJ2-2 and V is TRBV7-2; D is tentatively TRBD1 or TRBD2 (6 bases each). V was shortened by 5 bases and J by 5 bases, with 15 bases between the two germline ends. The V gene's germline CDR1 is SGHTA and CDR2 FQGNSA. The CDR3 runs to 15 residues. The CDR3: CASSRIPGATGELFF. The CDR3 DNA reads as TGTGCCAGCAGCCGCATTCCGGGGGCAACCGGGGAGCTGTTTTTT.

A few counts support this clone. This same CDR3 is encoded by further DNA sequences in the sample. The chain carries TRBV7-2 and TRBJ2-7; D perhaps matches TRBD2 (5 bases). Germline lookup yields CDR1 SGHTA and CDR2 FQGNSA. The CDR3 consists of 12 residues. The V and J ends lost 5 bases and 3 bases respectively, with 8 bases between them. CDR3 in amino acids: CASSHGSYEQYF. In nucleotides, the CDR3 is TGTGCCAGCAGCCATGGGAGCTACGAGCAGTACTTC.

The gene calls are TRBV7-3 and TRBJ2-7, with D possibly being TRBD1 (6 bases). The CDR3 is made up of 14 amino acids. V was trimmed by 2 bases and J by 3 bases, leaving 11 bases between them. Per the germline V gene, CDR1 is SGHTA and CDR2 is FQGTGA. The CDR3 coding sequence is TGTGCCAGCAGCTTAGCAGGGGACAACTACGAGCAGTACTTC. Residues: CASSLAGDNYEQYF.

The rearrangement uses TRBV13 and TRBJ1-1, with D possibly TRBD1 on 6 matching bases. Deletions cut 5 bases from V and 5 bases from J, with 12 bases between. This CDR3 is 13 amino acids long. Germline V gene lookup returns CDR1 PRHDT and CDR2 FYEKMQ (reference sequence). CDR3 nucleotide sequence: TGTGCCAGCAGCGTCCACAGGGCTACTGAAGCTTTCTTT. Its translation is CASSVHRATEAFF.

The J gene is TRBJ2-1, the V gene TRBV6-5; a possible D gene is TRBD1 (6 bases). Germline V gene sequence: CDR1 MNHEY, CDR2 SVGAGI. The CDR3 consists of 11 residues. The V end lost 5 bases, the J end lost 10 bases, and 9 bases lay between the germline ends. The CDR3 loop is CASSHGQEQFF. CDR3 in DNA: TGTGCCAGCAGTCACGGACAGGAGCAGTTCTTC.

This chain joins TRBV2 and TRBJ2-6; D ambiguous. V lost 6 bases to trimming and J lost 0 bases, with 9 bases between them. Germline CDR1 SNHLY, CDR2 FYNNEI. There are 15 residues in the CDR3. The CDR3 coding sequence is TGTGCCAGCAGCGCTATACGCTCTGGGGCCAACGTCCTGACTTTC. It yields the protein CASSAIRSGANVLTF.

This clone was detected a few times. The chain is built from TRBV28 and TRBJ2-1, with D uncertain. V lost 8 bases, J lost 3 bases, and 8 bases lay in between. There are 12 residues in the CDR3. CDR1 is MDHEN, CDR2 SYDVKM, per germline. CDR3 sequence: CASESLYNEQFF. DNA of the CDR3: TGTGCCAGCGAGTCCCTCTACAATGAGCAGTTCTTC. Drawing the rest from reference TRBV28 and TRBJ2-1, the complete variable domain is DVKVTQSSRYLVKRTGEKVFLECVQDMDHENMFWYRQDPGLGLRLIYFSYDVKMKEKGDIPEGYSVSREKKERFSLILESASTNQTSMYLCASESLYNEQFFGPGTRLTVL.

This clone was seen more than once but under ten times. V and J are TRBV10-3 and TRBJ2-7; 7 bases agree with TRBD2. Trimming removed 10 bases from V and 0 bases from J; junction bases left unmatched: 9. CDR1 and CDR2 from the germline V gene are ENHRY and SYGVKD. CDR3 length: 14 amino acids. CDR3 in DNA: TGTGCCAGTGGGGTTCGGACTAGCTCCTACGAGCAGTACTTC. This codes for CASGVRTSSYEQYF.

The chain links TRBV28 to TRBJ2-7; D ambiguous. From germline, CDR1 is MDHEN and CDR2 SYDVKM. This CDR3 is 11 amino acids long. The germline V and J ends were trimmed by 8 bases and 6 bases, with 11 bases remaining between them. CDR3 in DNA: TGTGCCAGCCGGGCAGGCCTCGAGCAGTACTTC. It codes for CASRAGLEQYF.

The chain links TRBV4-3 to TRBJ2-3; 8 bases agree with TRBD2. From germline, CDR1 is LGHNA and CDR2 YSLEER. Losses at the gene ends were 1 base for V and 3 bases for J; bases not matched to a gene: 6. The CDR3 has 16 amino acids. The CDR3 DNA reads TGCGCCAGCAGCCAAGTCGCAGCGGGAGCTACAGATACGCAGTATTTT. Translating it yields CASSQVAAGATDTQYF.

This clone was counted between two and nine times. V and J are TRBV14 and TRBJ2-1; D gene uncertain. Germline V CDR1 and CDR2: SGHDN, FVKESK. The CDR3 loop spans 13 amino acids. V was shortened by 5 bases and J by 3 bases, with 8 bases between the two germline ends. CDR3 protein: CASSFRLYNEQFF. In nucleotides, the CDR3 is TGTGCCAGCAGCTTCCGACTCTACAATGAGCAGTTCTTC.

This clone has a handful of counts. The V gene is TRBV9, the J gene TRBJ2-1; the match to TRBD2 covers 7 bases. Germline CDR1 and CDR2: SGDLS and YYNGEE. V lost 0 bases, J lost 9 bases, and 3 bases stayed unmatched. This CDR3 is built from 13 residues. CDR3 sequence reads: CASSVGREGEQFF. The CDR3 nucleotides are TGTGCCAGCAGCGTAGGGAGGGAGGGTGAGCAGTTCTTC.

This sequence joins TRBV30 and TRBJ1-5; tentative D call: TRBD1 (5 bases). V lost 1 base to trimming and J lost 6 bases, with 19 bases between them. The CDR3 has 16 amino acids. The germline V gene encodes CDR1 GTSNPN and CDR2 SVGIG (reference sequence). The CDR3, as DNA: TGTGCCTGGAGTGCCCCTCCCAGGGTGGCGGCTCAGCCCCAGCATTTT. This codes for CAWSAPPRVAAQPQHF.

V is TRBV19 and J is TRBJ2-6; the D call may be TRBD1 or TRBD2 (5 bases each). V was cut by 8 bases and J by 1 base, with 12 bases left in between. The length of the CDR3 is 15 residues. Germline V lookup: CDR1 LNHDA, CDR2 SQIVND (reference sequence). The CDR3 is CASVGRPSGANVLTF. The CDR3 DNA sequence: TGTGCCAGTGTGGGACGGCCTTCTGGGGCCAACGTCCTGACTTTC.

This clone was counted between two and nine times. The V and J genes are TRBV11-2 and TRBJ2-1; the D is unclear. From germline, CDR1 is SGHAT and CDR2 FQNNGV. This CDR3 region has 16 residues. V was clipped by 2 bases and J by 4 bases, with 15 bases between them. CDR3 amino acids: CASSLFPRLGYNEQFF. CDR3 bases: TGTGCCAGCAGCTTATTCCCCAGGTTAGGGTACAATGAGCAGTTCTTC.

This clone has only a few counts. The chain employs TRBV7-9 and TRBJ2-1, with D tentatively TRBD2 (7 bases). This CDR3 contains 15 residues. V was pared by 5 bases and J by 8 bases, with 19 bases between. Germline values: CDR1 SEHNR, CDR2 FQNEAQ (reference sequence). This CDR3 reads CASSRWGGGEDEQFF. The CDR3 coding sequence is TGTGCCAGCAGCCGTTGGGGCGGGGGCGAAGATGAGCAGTTCTTC.